The 21 T cell receptor beta chains listed next were all sequenced from one sample in a study of T-cell memory formation after mild COVID-19. TCRdb called the 5' RACE reads again in MiXCR, with one record for every CDR3 protein. The data show roughly 110,000 distinct CDR3 sequences, approximately 14% seen once. Specimen: PBMCs or a T cell subset sorted from them (not recorded which). The receptor source for this set is a man younger than 35 who had mild COVID-19 (a few samples of this study predate the infection). Cell type and time point are not known.

V and J are TRBV4-1 and TRBJ1-2; maybe TRBD1 (6 bases). The germline CDR1 and CDR2 sequences are MGHRA and YSYEKL. The length of the CDR3 is 14 residues. Trimming took 1 base from V and 9 from J, leaving 15 bases between them. The CDR3 sequence is CASSQGGAQGSYTF. The CDR3 DNA is TGCGCCAGCAGCCAAGGAGGGGCCCAGGGGAGCTACACCTTC.

The chain combines TRBV4-3 with TRBJ2-3, with D maybe TRBD1 (7 bases). Trimming cost V 0 bases and J 2 bases, with 15 bases left between them. Germline values: CDR1 LGHNA, CDR2 YSLEER. This CDR3 is 17 amino acids long. The CDR3 spells CASSQEWTGGFTDTQYF. CDR3 nucleotide sequence: TGCGCCAGCAGCCAAGAGTGGACAGGAGGGTTCACAGATACGCAGTATTTT.

There are many counts of this clonotype. The rearrangement joins TRBV5-4 to TRBJ2-5, with TRBD1 identical over 7 bases. The V gene end was trimmed by 4 bases and the J gene end by 3 bases; junction bases not matched to a gene: 6. Germline values: CDR1 SGHNT, CDR2 YYREEE (reference sequence). This CDR3 has 14 amino acids. The CDR3 region has the DNA TGTGCCAGCAGCCCGACAGGGATGGAAGAGACCCAGTACTTC. As protein: CASSPTGMEETQYF.

Only a few counts were recorded for this clonotype. A read error may produce the germline difference seen at one junction end. The chain carries TRBV7-9 and TRBJ1-2; tentative D call: TRBD1 (5 bases). This CDR3 has 13 amino acids. CDR1 and CDR2 (germline): SEHNR, FQNEAQ (reference sequence). The CDR3 is CASSYNLFQGQAF. The CDR3 DNA is TGTGCCAGCAGCTATAACCTATTCCAGGGCCAAGCCTTC.

This rearrangement joins TRBV7-9 to TRBJ1-2; 11 nucleotides align to TRBD1. Germline lookup yields CDR1 SEHNR and CDR2 FQNEAQ (reference sequence). The CDR3 extends over 17 amino acids. V lost 2 bases to trimming and J lost 0 bases; unmatched junction nucleotides: 5. The CDR3 nucleotides are TGTGCCAGCAGCTTACCCGGACAGGGGGCTCCTAACTATGGCTACACCTTC. Its translation is CASSLPGQGAPNYGYTF. Looking up the rest from reference TRBV7-9 and TRBJ1-2 gives the full variable domain: DTGVSQNPRHKITKRGQNVTFRCDPISEHNRLYWYRQTLGQGPEFLTYFQNEAQLEKSRLLSDRFSAERPKGSFSTLEIQRTEQGDSAMYLCASSLPGQGAPNYGYTFGSGTRLTVV.

This clonotype has just a few counts. The chain joins TRBV20-1 to TRBJ2-1, with 14 bases identical to TRBD2. Looked up from germline, CDR1 is DFQATT and CDR2 is SNEGSKA (reference sequence). CDR3 length: 15 amino acids. V was clipped by 2 bases and J by 5 bases; unmatched bases: 2. CDR3 region: CSARRTSGGHNEQFF. In DNA form, the CDR3 reads TGCAGTGCTAGACGGACTAGCGGGGGGCACAATGAGCAGTTCTTC.

The chain has TRBV2 and TRBJ2-7; 8 bases match TRBD1. J was trimmed by 0 bases and V by 6 bases; bases with no gene match: 4. This CDR3 contains 14 residues. The V gene's germline CDR1 is SNHLY and CDR2 FYNNEI. This CDR3 reads CASRGRGHSYEQYF. The CDR3 DNA is TGTGCCAGCAGAGGCAGGGGGCACTCCTACGAGCAGTACTTC.

The table lists this clonotype with a few counts. This chain uses TRBV6-4 with TRBJ2-2, with 7 bases lining up with TRBD1. The CDR3 is 14 amino acids. The V and J ends lost 5 bases and 4 bases, in that order; junction bases with no gene match: 4. Per the germline V gene, CDR1 is MRHNA and CDR2 is SNTAGT. CDR3 coding DNA: TGTGCCAGCAGTCAGGGACAGCTCACCGGGGAGCTGTTTTTT. This codes for CASSQGQLTGELFF.

This clonotype was picked up a small number of times. The J gene is TRBJ2-5, the V gene TRBV7-6; 13 bases map to TRBD2. V dropped 5 bases and J dropped 9; count of bases not matched to a gene: 9. The CDR3 runs 15 residues. In germline, CDR1 is SGHVS, CDR2 FNYEAQ. The chain's CDR3 is CASSRLAGGGEPQYF. CDR3 sequence (DNA): TGTGCCAGCAGCCGACTAGCGGGGGGAGGTGAGCCCCAGTACTTC.

This clonotype came up many times. The chain couples TRBV6-5 to TRBJ2-5, with a weak D call TRBD2 (6 bases). Trimming took 0 bases from V and 4 from J, leaving 18 bases between them. From germline, CDR1 is MNHEY and CDR2 SVGAGI. The CDR3 runs to 17 residues. The CDR3 sequence: CASSYSVPSEAGETQYF. In DNA form, the CDR3 reads TGTGCCAGCAGTTACTCGGTCCCGAGTGAAGCGGGAGAGACCCAGTACTTC.

V usage is TRBV3-1 and J usage is TRBJ1-1; D unclear. The germline V gene has CDR1 LGHDT and CDR2 YNNKEL (reference sequence). The CDR3 totals 13 residues. Deletions cut 4 bases from V and 2 bases from J, with 8 bases between. DNA of the CDR3: TGTGCCAGCAGCCTTTTGGTAAACACTGAAGCTTTCTTT. It encodes CASSLLVNTEAFF.

The CDR3 nucleotides read TGTGCCGTCGGGACTAGCGGGACTAGCACAGATACGCAGTATTTT. Its protein product is CAVGTSGTSTDTQYF. The V and J genes are TRBV24-1 and TRBJ2-3, with TRBD2 identical over 13 bases. Germline V gene data show CDR1 as KGHDR and CDR2 as SFDVKD. This CDR3 contains 15 residues. The junction had 5 bases not matched to a gene; V was cut back by 12 bases and J by 0 bases.

The DNA for the CDR3 is TGCAGCGTAGGGACAAGCGAGCAGTACTTC. Its translation: CSVGTSEQYF. The chain carries TRBV29-1 and TRBJ2-7; maybe TRBD1 (6 bases). Germline V lookup: CDR1 SQVTM, CDR2 ANQGSEA. Trimming took 6 bases from V and 6 from J, leaving 9 bases between them. The CDR3 covers 10 residues.

CDR3 region: CASSLPTSSEYQGRTDTQYF. Written as DNA, the CDR3 is TGTGCCAGCAGCTTACCTACTTCGTCAGAGTACCAGGGGAGGACAGATACGCAGTATTTT. The chain joins TRBV7-9 to TRBJ2-3, with D possibly called TRBD1 or TRBD2 (6 bases each). This CDR3 is built from 20 residues. CDR1 is SEHNR, CDR2 FQNEAQ, per germline (reference sequence). Trimming stripped 2 bases from V and 3 bases from J, with 27 bases between.

There are a few counts of this clonotype. Written as DNA, the CDR3 is TGCAGTGCTACCAGGAGAGGCACAGATACGCAGTATTTT. Its protein product is CSATRRGTDTQYF. The chain employs TRBV20-1 and TRBJ2-3; unclear D gene. The V and J ends lost 4 bases and 1 base respectively, with 9 bases between them. There are 13 residues in the CDR3. Germline lookup yields CDR1 DFQATT and CDR2 SNEGSKA (reference sequence).

This clonotype was seen at least ten times. V usage is TRBV13 and J usage is TRBJ1-3; the D gene is possibly TRBD1 (5 bases). Trimming stripped 0 bases from V and 0 bases from J, with 15 bases between. Germline V gives CDR1 PRHDT, CDR2 FYEKMQ (reference sequence). This CDR3 has 18 residues. The CDR3 DNA follows: TGTGCCAGCAGCTTAGGCCAGGGTTTGGAATACTCTGGAAACACCATATATTTT. Its translation: CASSLGQGLEYSGNTIYF.

The chain has TRBV7-9 and TRBJ1-5, with D uncertain. The germline V and J ends were trimmed by 0 bases and 0 bases, with 9 bases remaining between them. The germline V gene has CDR1 SEHNR and CDR2 FQNEAQ (reference sequence). CDR3 length: 16 residues. CDR3 sequence reads: CASSLAGWDSNQPQHF. The CDR3 DNA sequence: TGTGCCAGCAGCTTAGCAGGGTGGGATAGCAATCAGCCCCAGCATTTT. The full variable domain, rest sourced from reference TRBV7-9 and TRBJ1-5, is DTGVSQNPRHKITKRGQNVTFRCDPISEHNRLYWYRQTLGQGPEFLTYFQNEAQLEKSRLLSDRFSAERPKGSFSTLEIQRTEQGDSAMYLCASSLAGWDSNQPQHFGDGTRLSIL.

At least ten counts were recorded for this clonotype. The chain couples TRBV7-9 to TRBJ2-4, with a weak D call TRBD2 (5 bases). Per germline, CDR1 SEHNR and CDR2 FQNEAQ (reference sequence). The CDR3 is made up of 15 amino acids. Trimming pared 5 bases from V and 3 bases from J, leaving 14 bases between. Written as DNA, the CDR3 is TGTGCCAGCAGCCGGGAACATGATGGCAAAAACATTCAGTACTTC. Translation: CASSREHDGKNIQYF.

This clonotype was detected only a few times. The chain couples TRBV4-3 to TRBJ1-4, with TRBD1 matching 11 bases. The trim removed 5 bases at V and 12 bases at J, leaving 8 bases unmatched. This CDR3 is built from 14 residues. Germline V gene sequence: CDR1 LGHNA, CDR2 YSLEER. The CDR3 DNA follows: TGCGCCAGCAGCGAGGGACAGGGGGGTTCGGAACTGTTTTTT. It yields the protein CASSEGQGGSELFF.

This chain connects TRBV4-1 to TRBJ2-7; no clear D. The CDR3 totals 11 residues. V lost 2 bases, J lost 6 bases, and 5 bases lay in between. Germline V gene lookup returns CDR1 MGHRA and CDR2 YSYEKL. In DNA form, the CDR3 reads TGCGCCAGCAGCCAAAGTACCGAGCAGTACTTC. It is translated as CASSQSTEQYF.

This clonotype occurred once. The chain carries TRBV5-1 and TRBJ2-1; D call uncertain. CDR1 and CDR2 (germline): SGHRS, YFSETQ. The CDR3 runs 14 residues. Trimming took off 1 base at V and 8 bases at J, with 13 bases between the two ends. The DNA for the CDR3 is TGCGCCAGCAGCTTGTCTGCCGGCGACGATGAGCAGTTCTTC. This encodes CASSLSAGDDEQFF.